What follows are 32 T cell receptor beta chains derived from one specimen sequenced in a study of blood T cell repertoires in COVID-19. Repertoires were generated with immunoSEQ multiplex PCR, while TCRdb's copy carries only in-frame clones and drops some. The repertoire holds roughly 500,000 clones, with 75% to 90% as singletons. Sequencing was done on a sample of peripheral blood. These receptors all stem from a man aged 18 to 29 with COVID-19, enrolled during active disease.

Only one count was recorded for this clone. The chain is built from TRBV4-1 and TRBJ1-5; unclear D gene. CDR1 is MGHRA, CDR2 YSYEKL, per germline. CDR3 length: 16 residues. Trimming took off 1 base at V and 2 bases at J, with 12 bases between the two ends. CDR3 sequence: CASSQGEGPRNQPQHF. CDR3 coding DNA: TGCGCCAGCAGCCAAGGGGAGGGTCCACGCAATCAGCCCCAGCATTTT.

J is TRBJ1-1 and V is TRBV11-3; 10 bases match TRBD1. The V segment lost 4 bases and the J segment 2 bases; nucleotides outside the gene matches: 7. The germline CDR1 and CDR2 sequences are SGHNT and YENEEA. This CDR3 has 16 residues. The CDR3 DNA is TGTGCCAGCAGCTCGAGGGACAGGGGCCGAAACACTGAAGCTTTCTTT. The encoded protein is CASSSRDRGRNTEAFF.

V is TRBV7-9 and J is TRBJ2-2; maybe TRBD1 (6 bases). V dropped 6 bases and J dropped 4 bases, with 15 bases sitting between them. The length of the CDR3 is 15 residues. Germline V gene lookup returns CDR1 SEHNR and CDR2 FQNEAQ (reference sequence). CDR3 in amino acids: CASRSTGFGTGELFF. The CDR3 nucleotides are TGTGCCAGCAGGTCCACAGGGTTCGGCACCGGGGAGCTGTTTTTT.

The V gene is TRBV2, the J gene TRBJ1-1; possible D gene TRBD1, 6 bases. This CDR3 region has 14 residues. Germline V gene lookup returns CDR1 SNHLY and CDR2 FYNNEI. Trimming took off 6 bases at V and 2 bases at J, with 13 bases between the two ends. The chain's CDR3 is CASSPQGLNTEAFF. Written as DNA, the CDR3 is TGTGCCAGCAGCCCACAGGGTTTAAACACTGAAGCTTTCTTT.

The chain combines TRBV5-1 with TRBJ2-1, with 9 bases matching TRBD1. The CDR3 is 13 amino acids. CDR1 is SGHRS, CDR2 YFSETQ, per germline. The ends lost 4 bases at V and 7 bases at J; junction bases unmatched: 3. The CDR3 bases are TGCGCCAGCAGCCACGGGACAGGGAATGAGCAGTTCTTC. Its protein product is CASSHGTGNEQFF.

The chain is built from TRBV21-1 and TRBJ1-3; the DNA was not used to check the table's D call, TRBD1. TRBV21-1 is given as a pseudogene. This CDR3 is 17 amino acids long. This chain's CDR3 is CASSPPEGAPSGNTIYF. The CDR3 DNA follows: TGTGCCAGCAGCCCTCCGGAAGGGGCCCCCTCTGGAAACACCATATATTTT.

The chain joins TRBV7-9 to TRBJ2-7, with D possibly matching TRBD1 (6 bases). The CDR3 is 14 amino acids. Germline CDR1 is SEHNR and CDR2 is FQNEAQ (reference sequence). The V end lost 3 bases, the J end lost 3 bases, and 12 bases lay between the germline ends. The CDR3 loop is CASSLLGQSYEQYF. Written as DNA, the CDR3 is TGTGCCAGCAGCTTGCTAGGACAGAGCTACGAGCAGTACTTC.

The CDR3 here is CASSPMGSNEKLFF. The DNA for the CDR3 is TGTGCCAGCTCACCAATGGGGAGTAATGAAAAACTGTTTTTT. V is TRBV18 and J is TRBJ1-4; D is unresolved. CDR1 and CDR2 (germline): KGHSH, LQKENI. This CDR3 has 14 amino acids. The V gene lost 2 bases and the J gene lost 4 bases, with 8 bases spanning the gap.

This sequence joins TRBV5-1 and TRBJ1-1; D is undetermined. Germline V gives CDR1 SGHRS, CDR2 YFSETQ. V was pared by 3 bases and J by 5 bases, with 14 bases between. The CDR3 loop spans 14 amino acids. The CDR3 sequence: CASSSSGHGTEAFF. The CDR3 bases are TGCGCCAGCAGCTCCAGCGGGCACGGTACTGAAGCTTTCTTT. The complete variable domain, with remaining parts taken from reference TRBV5-1 and TRBJ1-1, reads KAGVTQTPRYLIKTRGQQVTLSCSPISGHRSVSWYQQTPGQGLQFLFEYFSETQRNKGNFPGRFSGRQFSNSRSEMNVSTLELGDSALYLCASSSSGHGTEAFFGQGTRLTVV.

The V call is TRBV6-1, the J call TRBJ1-2; D may be TRBD1 (6 bases). V was trimmed by 2 bases and J by 2 bases, leaving 9 bases between them. CDR3 length: 14 residues. Germline lookup yields CDR1 MNHNS and CDR2 SASEGT. The CDR3 nucleotides are TGTGCCAGCAGTGAAACAGGGACCAACTATGGCTACACCTTC. Translation: CASSETGTNYGYTF.

This clone has more than one count but fewer than ten. V and J are TRBV7-2 and TRBJ2-1; 13 nucleotides align to TRBD2. With V trimmed by 1 base and J by 5 bases, 8 bases remained unmatched. The CDR3 runs 18 residues. The germline V gene encodes CDR1 SGHTA and CDR2 FQGNSA. The CDR3 bases are TGTGCCAGCAGCTTAGAACTAGCGGGAGGGCCTAGCGACAATGAGCAGTTCTTC. The encoded protein is CASSLELAGGPSDNEQFF.

The chain employs TRBV24-1 and TRBJ2-1; 7 bases are shared with TRBD2. Looked up from germline, CDR1 is KGHDR and CDR2 is SFDVKD. V lost 12 bases, J lost 0 bases, and 7 bases stayed unmatched. The CDR3 runs to 14 residues. Here the CDR3 DNA reads TGTGCCGGTGTGGGCGGGAGCTCCTACAATGAGCAGTTCTTC. This codes for CAGVGGSSYNEQFF.

Note on this clone: Other DNA variants within this sample encode the same CDR3. This chain connects TRBV7-9 to TRBJ2-7, with no clear D. The CDR3 spans 12 residues. Germline V gene sequence: CDR1 SEHNR, CDR2 FQNEAQ (reference sequence). V was pared by 5 bases and J by 0 bases, with 5 bases between. The CDR3 is CASSTSSYEQYF. CDR3 DNA sequence: TGTGCCAGCAGCACCAGCTCCTACGAGCAGTACTTC.

CDR3 DNA sequence: TGTGCCAGCACCCCGCGAGTGGGACTAGCCGGTACGCAGTATTTT. Residues: CASTPRVGLAGTQYF. This rearrangement joins TRBV28 to TRBJ2-3, with 9 bases aligning to TRBD2. The CDR3 runs to 15 residues. The germline V gene has CDR1 MDHEN and CDR2 SYDVKM. Trimming removed 7 bases from V and 8 bases from J; junction bases left unmatched: 13.

The chain links TRBV2 to TRBJ1-2; D gene unclear. V was pared by 3 bases and J by 3 bases, with 8 bases between. CDR1 is SNHLY and CDR2 is FYNNEI in the germline V gene. The CDR3 covers 13 residues. The CDR3 sequence: CASSEEEYYGYTF. The CDR3, as DNA: TGTGCCAGCAGTGAGGAGGAGTACTATGGCTACACCTTC.

A few counts support this clone. The chain joins TRBV6-6 to TRBJ1-3, with D unclear. Germline lookup yields CDR1 MNHNY and CDR2 SVGAGI (reference sequence). Trimming left V 6 bases short and J 0 bases short, with 6 bases between. The CDR3 has 13 residues. The CDR3 DNA is TGTGCCAGCAGCCTCCCCTCTGGAAACACCATATATTTT. Translated: CASSLPSGNTIYF.

The V gene is TRBV29-1, the J gene TRBJ2-1, with no clear D. The CDR3 consists of 13 residues. V was trimmed by 8 bases and J by 4 bases, leaving 15 bases between them. Per germline, CDR1 SQVTM and CDR2 ANQGSEA. CDR3 sequence: CSTAASEYNEQFF. CDR3 bases: TGCAGCACAGCCGCGTCGGAATACAATGAGCAGTTCTTC.

This chain joins TRBV12-3 or TRBV12-4 and TRBJ1-3; D ambiguous. V lost 3 bases, J lost 1 base, and 4 bases lay in between. The CDR3 consists of 13 residues. DNA for the CDR3: TGTGCCAGCAGTTTCCGGTCTGGAAACACCATATATTTT. As protein: CASSFRSGNTIYF.

This sequence joins TRBV25-1 and TRBJ2-7; 11 bases match TRBD2. Germline lookup yields CDR1 MGHDK and CDR2 SYGVNS. Trimming took 2 bases from V and 4 from J; bases not matched to a gene: 1. CDR3 size: 14 residues. The CDR3 nucleotides are TGTGCCAGCAGTGAAACTAGCGGGGGTTACGAGCAGTACTTC. It yields the protein CASSETSGGYEQYF.

The J gene is TRBJ1-6, the V gene TRBV7-9; D remains ambiguous. This CDR3 contains 14 residues. V was clipped by 1 base and J by 7 bases, with 8 bases between them. CDR1 is SEHNR, CDR2 FQNEAQ, per germline (reference sequence). CDR3 in amino acids: CASSLGFQNSPLHF. In DNA form, the CDR3 reads TGTGCCAGCAGCTTAGGGTTTCAGAATTCACCCCTCCACTTT.

The rearrangement links TRBV7-9 to TRBJ2-2; maybe TRBD1 (5 bases). V was pared by 3 bases and J by 0 bases, with 8 bases between. This CDR3 has 15 residues. Germline V gives CDR1 SEHNR, CDR2 FQNEAQ (reference sequence). The CDR3 DNA reads TGTGCCAGCAGCTTCCTGACAGCGAACACCGGGGAGCTGTTTTTT. Amino acids: CASSFLTANTGELFF.

The chain is built from TRBV19 and TRBJ1-3; a weak D match, TRBD1 (5 bases). Germline values: CDR1 LNHDA, CDR2 SQIVND (reference sequence). CDR3 size: 15 residues. V lost 10 bases to trimming and J lost 3 bases, with 19 bases between them. The CDR3 coding sequence is TGTGCCACAAGGAAGGGGCAGGGTGGTGGAAACACCATATATTTT. Its protein is CATRKGQGGGNTIYF.

The CDR3, as DNA: TGTGCCAGCGACGACAGGGCAAATCAGCCCCAGCATTTT. As protein: CASDDRANQPQHF. V is TRBV6-5 and J is TRBJ1-5, with 7 positions matching TRBD1. Looked up from germline, CDR1 is MNHEY and CDR2 is SVGAGI. The V gene end was trimmed by 8 bases and the J gene end by 4 bases; junction bases not matched to a gene: 5. This CDR3 has 13 amino acids.

The V call is TRBV19, the J call TRBJ2-1; 8 bases agree with TRBD1. Germline V lookup: CDR1 LNHDA, CDR2 SQIVND (reference sequence). This CDR3 contains 15 residues. V gave up 5 bases and J gave up 1 base; unmatched junction bases: 4. The CDR3 sequence: CASSPDRASYNEQFF. The DNA of the CDR3 is TGTGCCAGTAGTCCGGACAGGGCGTCCTACAATGAGCAGTTCTTC.

The rearrangement links TRBV7-2 to TRBJ2-2; TRBD2 aligns across 8 bases. Germline-derived CDR1 and CDR2 are SGHTA and FQGNSA. The CDR3 extends over 14 amino acids. V dropped 5 bases and J dropped 4; count of bases not matched to a gene: 3. The CDR3 reads CASSPGLVTGELFF. In DNA form, the CDR3 reads TGTGCCAGCAGCCCGGGACTAGTCACCGGGGAGCTGTTTTTT.

V is TRBV19 and J is TRBJ2-1; 12 bases are shared with TRBD2. The J segment lost 0 bases and the V segment lost 10 bases, leaving 10 bases of the junction unmatched. The CDR3 is 17 residues long. CDR1 and CDR2 (germline): LNHDA, SQIVND (reference sequence). In DNA, the CDR3 is TGTGCCACCCAACTAGCGGGAGGAGGAAGCTCCTACAATGAGCAGTTCTTC. It encodes CATQLAGGGSSYNEQFF.

The gene calls are TRBV6-4 and TRBJ1-1; perhaps TRBD1 as D (5 bases). The CDR3 covers 15 residues. From germline, CDR1 is MRHNA and CDR2 SNTAGT. V lost 7 bases to trimming and J lost 1 base, with 16 bases between them. The CDR3 loop reads CASTSPGGKNTEAFF. In nucleotides, the CDR3 is TGTGCCAGCACTTCCCCTGGGGGGAAGAACACTGAAGCTTTCTTT.

V and J are TRBV5-6 and TRBJ1-1; D gene uncertain. CDR3 size: 12 residues. V lost 5 bases and J 13 bases, leaving 18 bases between the germline ends. Germline values: CDR1 SGHDT, CDR2 YYEEEE. DNA for the CDR3: TGTGCCAGCAGGGTGGCCGGCGGGGTGGTTTTCTTT. Its translation is CASRVAGGVVFF. Drawing the rest from reference TRBV5-6 and TRBJ1-1, the complete variable domain is DAGVTQSPTHLIKTRGQQVTLRCSPKSGHDTVSWYQQALGQGPQFIFQYYEEEERQRGNFPDRFSGHQFPNYSSELNVNALLLGDSALYLCASRVAGGVVFFGQGTRLTVV.

The V call is TRBV2, the J call TRBJ1-4; weak D call: TRBD1 (6 bases). The CDR3 sequence is 16 residues long. V was cut by 5 bases and J by 5 bases, with 18 bases left in between. Per the germline V gene, CDR1 is SNHLY and CDR2 is FYNNEI. CDR3 nucleotides: TGTGCCAGCAGTCCCCCCGGCGGGGGCGTAAATGAAAAACTGTTTTTT. This encodes CASSPPGGGVNEKLFF.

This clone occurred once. The CDR3 loop is CASSQQGDYGYTF. CDR3 in DNA: TGCGCCAGCAGTCAACAGGGGGACTATGGCTACACCTTC. The chain joins TRBV10-1 to TRBJ1-2; 8 bases map to TRBD1. Germline V gives CDR1 WNHNN, CDR2 SYGVQD (reference sequence). V shed 5 bases and J 3 bases; nucleotides not matched to a gene: 2. This CDR3 has 13 amino acids.

CDR3 coding DNA: TGTGCCTGGAGAAGTGAGGTCCTTAACTATGGCTACACCTTC. Its translation is CAWRSEVLNYGYTF. The rearrangement joins TRBV30 to TRBJ1-2; D unresolved. V was shortened by 3 bases and J by 1 base, with 12 bases between the two germline ends. Germline CDR1 reads GTSNPN; CDR2 reads SVGIG (reference sequence). The CDR3 totals 14 residues.

The chain combines TRBV7-6 with TRBJ1-1; 8 bases map to TRBD1. The CDR3 extends over 15 amino acids. The ends lost 5 bases at V and 3 bases at J; junction bases unmatched: 8. In germline, CDR1 is SGHVS, CDR2 FNYEAQ. The CDR3 DNA reads as TGTGCCAGCAGCGCTCGGACAGGGTTGGACACTGAAGCTTTCTTT. The encoded protein is CASSARTGLDTEAFF.